This T cell receptor (beta chain) was sequenced for a study of cytomegalovirus exposure and HLA in healthy donors. Study as a whole: From about 179 million T cells, an earlier analysis saw approximately 110 million unique TCR beta sequences. General study findings and limits: TCR beta sequences reportedly predicted most subjects' HLA-A and HLA-B alleles accurately.

Those who donated were healthy bone marrow donors. A multiplex PCR was run with 60 Vbeta primers and 13 Jbeta primers. Only in-frame clones appear in the TCRdb table, and some are missing; sequencing was by immunoSEQ multiplex PCR. This table has 100,000 to 150,000 clones, around 78% appearing once. The CDR3 is 15 amino acids. V shed 7 bases, J shed 5 bases, and the junction held 9 bases outside the gene matches. Germline CDR1 is ENHRY and CDR2 is SYGVKD. About this clone itself: Its antigen is undetermined.

This receptor was obtained from a man between 60 and 70 years old in good health and CMV-seropositive. V usage is TRBV10-3 and J usage is TRBJ2-1; TRBD2 matches at 9 bases. The sample comprised PBMCs. CDR3 amino acids: CAIMGSGGADNEQFF. The CDR3 DNA reads as TGTGCCATCATGGGTAGCGGGGGCGCGGACAATGAGCAGTTCTTC.